A single TCR beta chain is shown here with its context. V shed 6 bases and J 8 bases; nucleotides not matched to a gene: 7. This CDR3 is 15 amino acids long. Per the germline V gene, CDR1 is MNHEY and CDR2 is SVGAGI. The sample is drawn from a study of blood T cell repertoires in COVID-19. TCRdb's copy holds only in-frame clones and misses some; the assay was immunoSEQ multiplex PCR. Here the sample spans 80,000 to 100,000 clones, around 82% being singletons. The receptor was derived from a man in his sixties or seventies with active or convalescent COVID-19. The gene calls are TRBV6-5 and TRBJ2-1, with 13 bases matching TRBD2. The source material was peripheral blood. Here the CDR3 reads CASRMTSGGSDEQFF. The DNA of the CDR3 is TGTGCCAGCAGAATGACTAGCGGGGGGTCGGATGAGCAGTTCTTC.